These 27 T cell receptor beta chains originate from one sample sequenced in a study of blood T cell repertoires in COVID-19. Only in-frame clones appear in the TCRdb table, and some are missing; sequencing was by immunoSEQ multiplex PCR. The sample consists of approximately 190,000 clones, 84% of them appearing once. Sequencing was performed on PBMCs or T cells enriched from blood (not recorded which). Receptor source: a woman aged 25 to 39 who had been exposed to COVID-19.

V usage is TRBV10-1 and J usage is TRBJ2-2; D is possibly TRBD1 (5 bases). Germline values: CDR1 WNHNN, CDR2 SYGVQD (reference sequence). This CDR3 comprises 16 residues. Trimming shortened V by 3 bases and J by 5 bases, and 16 bases separated the two germline ends. The CDR3 nucleotides read TGCGCCAGCAGTGATCGGACAACCAGAAAAACCGGGGAGCTGTTTTTT. Its translation is CASSDRTTRKTGELFF.

J is TRBJ2-7 and V is TRBV5-5, with D perhaps TRBD1 (6 bases). Trimming left V 0 bases short and J 5 bases short, with 12 bases between. The length of the CDR3 is 14 residues. Germline CDR1 is SGHKS and CDR2 is YYEKEE (reference sequence). CDR3 residues: CASSLASTGNEQYF. The CDR3 DNA sequence: TGTGCCAGCAGCTTGGCCTCGACAGGTAACGAGCAGTACTTC.

The CDR3 reads CASRWSQNYGYTF. Written as DNA, the CDR3 is TGTGCAAGTCGCTGGAGTCAGAACTATGGCTACACCTTC. The rearrangement joins TRBV12-2 to TRBJ1-2. TRBV12-2 is recorded as a pseudogene. The CDR3 totals 13 residues.

The DNA of the CDR3 is TGCAGCGTTGAAACAGATCTCTACGAGCAGTACTTC. This codes for CSVETDLYEQYF. V gene TRBV29-1 combines with J gene TRBJ2-7; no clear D gene. Germline loops: CDR1 SQVTM, CDR2 ANQGSEA. CDR3 size: 12 residues. Trimming removed 2 bases from V and 3 bases from J, with 8 bases in between.

A note on this clone: Other DNA sequences in the sample encode the same CDR3. J is TRBJ2-1 and V is TRBV5-1, with unresolved D. Trimming stripped 0 bases from V and 8 bases from J, with 3 bases between. The CDR3 covers 11 residues. Germline values: CDR1 SGHRS, CDR2 YFSETQ. In DNA form, the CDR3 reads TGCGCCAGCAGCTTGGCGGATGAGCAGTTCTTC. Its protein product is CASSLADEQFF. Combining the CDR3 with reference TRBV5-1 and TRBJ2-1 gives the whole variable domain KAGVTQTPRYLIKTRGQQVTLSCSPISGHRSVSWYQQTPGQGLQFLFEYFSETQRNKGNFPGRFSGRQFSNSRSEMNVSTLELGDSALYLCASSLADEQFFGPGTRLTVL.

This clone was counted once. The chain joins TRBV7-9 to TRBJ2-7, with TRBD2 as a possible D gene (6 bases). This CDR3 spans 15 amino acids. Looked up from germline, CDR1 is SEHNR and CDR2 is FQNEAQ (reference sequence). Trimming took off 5 bases at V and 4 bases at J, with 18 bases between the two ends. The CDR3 DNA reads TGTGCCAGCAGCCTTCAAGAGACGGGGGTGTACGAGCAGTACTTC. Translating gives CASSLQETGVYEQYF.

This clone appeared once. The chain employs TRBV3-1 (or the pseudogene TRBV3-2) and TRBJ1-2, with TRBD1 matching 10 bases. Germline CDR1 and CDR2: LGHDT and YNNKEL (reference sequence). Trimming at V came to 1 base and at J to 7 bases, leaving 3 bases not matched to a gene. The CDR3 loop spans 14 amino acids. This CDR3 is CASSQVRDRGGYTF. The DNA of the CDR3 is TGTGCCAGCAGCCAAGTCCGGGACAGGGGTGGCTACACCTTC.

This rearrangement joins TRBV6-5 to TRBJ1-6, with D unclear. The germline V gene encodes CDR1 MNHEY and CDR2 SVGAGI. The V and J ends lost 7 bases and 9 bases respectively, with 10 bases between them. This CDR3 contains 12 residues. The CDR3 coding sequence is TGTGCCAGCAAGGAGGGTAGTTCACCCCTCCACTTT. It translates to CASKEGSSPLHF.

The J gene is TRBJ1-1, the V gene TRBV5-1; maybe TRBD1 (6 bases). Between the trimmed V and J ends, which lost 4 bases and 6 bases, there was a span of 16 bases. Germline values: CDR1 SGHRS, CDR2 YFSETQ. This CDR3 contains 14 residues. The chain's CDR3 is CASSPQGSKSEAFF. CDR3 nucleotide sequence: TGCGCCAGCAGCCCCCAGGGGTCAAAATCTGAAGCTTTCTTT.

J is TRBJ2-3 and V is TRBV3-1 (or the pseudogene TRBV3-2); 9 bases line up with TRBD2. This CDR3 contains 15 residues. J lost 4 bases, V lost 1 base, and 3 bases had no gene match. CDR1 is LGHDT, CDR2 YNNKEL, per germline (reference sequence). CDR3 in amino acids: CASSQGSGGPDTQYF. CDR3 nucleotides: TGTGCCAGCAGCCAAGGGAGCGGGGGGCCAGATACGCAGTATTTT.

The rearrangement links TRBV2 to TRBJ1-5, with TRBD1 matching over 7 bases. The V segment lost 6 bases and the J segment 5 bases; nucleotides outside the gene matches: 4. CDR1 and CDR2 (germline): SNHLY, FYNNEI. This CDR3 spans 13 amino acids. The CDR3 protein is CASRFQGDQPQHF. DNA of the CDR3: TGTGCCAGCAGGTTCCAGGGGGATCAGCCCCAGCATTTT.

This chain links TRBV9 with TRBJ2-1; weak D call: TRBD1 (5 bases). The germline V gene encodes CDR1 SGDLS and CDR2 YYNGEE. The CDR3 loop spans 18 amino acids. Trimming stripped 5 bases from V and 5 bases from J, with 26 bases between. CDR3 nucleotide sequence: TGTGCCAGCAGTGCGCCCTCTTACAGGATTCGATTTGACAATGAGCAGTTCTTC. This codes for CASSAPSYRIRFDNEQFF.

The chain has TRBV30 and TRBJ1-5; D is possibly TRBD1 (6 bases). Germline V gives CDR1 GTSNPN, CDR2 SVGIG (reference sequence). CDR3 length equals 16 residues. V was shortened by 1 base and J by 4 bases, with 17 bases between the two germline ends. DNA of the CDR3: TGTGCCTGGAGTGCCCTTACCGGGACAACTAATCAGCCCCAGCATTTT. As protein: CAWSALTGTTNQPQHF.

The rearrangement uses TRBV10-2 and TRBJ2-7; TRBD2 is a possible D gene (5 bases). V was pared by 4 bases and J by 0 bases, with 7 bases between. From germline, CDR1 is WSHSY and CDR2 SAAADI. The CDR3 has 13 residues. The CDR3 spells CASSVGSSYEQYF. CDR3 DNA sequence: TGCGCCAGCAGTGTGGGGAGCTCCTACGAGCAGTACTTC.

On this clone itself: Germline is not matched at one junction end, which may reflect a read error. The rearrangement joins TRBV4-1 to TRBJ2-5, with 9 bases lining up with TRBD2. The length of the CDR3 is 16 residues. Germline values: CDR1 MGHRA, CDR2 YSYEKL. The CDR3 DNA follows: TGCGCCCGCAGCCGACCCCAGCGGGGGGTCCAAGAGACCCAGTACTTC. Its translation is CARSRPQRGVQETQYF.

The chain is built from TRBV6-6 and TRBJ2-5, with TRBD2 matching over 7 bases. CDR1 is MNHNY, CDR2 SVGAGI, per germline (reference sequence). CDR3 length: 14 amino acids. Trimming at V came to 4 bases and at J to 2 bases, leaving 4 bases not matched to a gene. The CDR3 DNA follows: TGTGCCAGCAGTTCTCCGGGGGGACAAGAGACCCAGTACTTC. It translates to CASSSPGGQETQYF.

The chain joins TRBV11-1 to TRBJ1-1; D remains ambiguous. The CDR3 is 14 amino acids. Trimming took 5 bases from V and 5 from J, leaving 15 bases between them. Germline CDR1 is SGHAT and CDR2 is FQDESV (reference sequence). CDR3 sequence: CASSANAQYTEAFF. The CDR3 DNA reads as TGTGCCAGCAGCGCAAACGCCCAGTATACTGAAGCTTTCTTT.

This clone is a singleton in its sample. The chain couples TRBV5-1 to TRBJ2-7; TRBD1 agrees at 9 bases. Trimming took 5 bases from V and 6 from J; bases not matched to a gene: 3. Per germline, CDR1 SGHRS and CDR2 YFSETQ. There are 12 residues in the CDR3. The CDR3 DNA follows: TGCGCCAGCAGTCGGACAGGGGCCGAGCAGTACTTC. This translates into CASSRTGAEQYF.

The chain couples TRBV4-1 to TRBJ1-4; D not certain. In germline, CDR1 is MGHRA, CDR2 YSYEKL. Trimming removed 4 bases from V and 5 bases from J, with 11 bases in between. The CDR3 is made up of 14 amino acids. This chain's CDR3 is CASSPSTGNEKLFF. The CDR3 nucleotides read TGCGCCAGCAGCCCATCCACCGGGAATGAAAAACTGTTTTTT.

The CDR3 coding sequence is TGTGCCTGGAGTGTACAAGGAGGGGGCAAAAATCAGCCCCAGCATTTT. Residues: CAWSVQGGGKNQPQHF. The chain joins TRBV30 to TRBJ1-5; the match to TRBD1 covers 7 bases. The CDR3 is 16 residues long. Germline V CDR1 and CDR2: GTSNPN, SVGIG (reference sequence). Unmatched junction bases numbered 9, after V lost 0 bases and J lost 4 bases.

The chain is built from TRBV9 and TRBJ2-2; a weak D match, TRBD1 (6 bases). CDR1 SGDLS and CDR2 YYNGEE come from the germline V gene. The V gene lost 4 bases and the J gene lost 5 bases, with 12 bases spanning the gap. CDR3 size: 14 residues. Here the CDR3 DNA reads TGTGCCAGCAGCCCCACACAGGGAACCGGGGAGCTGTTTTTT. Protein: CASSPTQGTGELFF.

This chain links TRBV2 with TRBJ1-1; no reliable D call. The V gene's germline CDR1 is SNHLY and CDR2 FYNNEI. This CDR3 is built from 14 residues. V lost 7 bases, J lost 0 bases, and 12 bases lay in between. The CDR3 protein is CASIPRTVNTEAFF. As DNA, the CDR3 is TGTGCCAGCATCCCCCGAACTGTGAACACTGAAGCTTTCTTT.

The rearrangement uses TRBV25-1 and TRBJ1-1, with D perhaps TRBD1 (6 bases). CDR1 MGHDK and CDR2 SYGVNS come from the germline V gene. The V end lost 3 bases, the J end lost 10 bases, and 18 bases lay between the germline ends. The CDR3 length is 14 residues. CDR3 bases: TGTGCCAGCAGTGATTCGCGGGGGGCTGGAGGAGCTTTCTTT. Protein product: CASSDSRGAGGAFF.

The chain recombines TRBV30 with TRBJ1-3, with a tentative D call TRBD1 (5 bases). This CDR3 is 11 amino acids long. Trimming stripped 3 bases from V and 13 bases from J, with 13 bases between. Germline loops: CDR1 GTSNPN, CDR2 SVGIG (reference sequence). The CDR3 DNA reads as TGTGCCTGGAGGAAAGGTCGACAGATATATTTT. Translation gives CAWRKGRQIYF. The full variable domain, in which reference TRBV30 and TRBJ1-3 provide the parts outside the CDR3, is SQTIHQWPATLVQPVGSPLSLECTVEGTSNPNLYWYRQAAGRGLQLLFYSVGIGQISSEVPQNLSASRPQDRQFILSSKKLLLSDSGFYLCAWRKGRQIYFGEGSWLTVV.

This chain joins TRBV19 and TRBJ1-1; D gene ambiguous. This CDR3 is 16 amino acids long. The ends were cut back, 7 bases at V and 4 bases at J, with 22 bases in the middle. Per the germline V gene, CDR1 is LNHDA and CDR2 is SQIVND (reference sequence). The CDR3 DNA is TGTGCCAGTATAGTGGCGGCCCGAGCTCCGAGCACTGAAGCTTTCTTT. It encodes CASIVAARAPSTEAFF. Supplemented by reference TRBV19 and TRBJ1-1, the full variable domain reads DGGITQSPKYLFRKEGQNVTLSCEQNLNHDAMYWYRQDPGQGLRLIYYSQIVNDFQKGDIAEGYSVSREKKESFPLTVTSAQKNPTAFYLCASIVAARAPSTEAFFGQGTRLTVV.

In its sample, this clone was seen a few times. This chain joins TRBV11-2 and TRBJ2-7, with D unclear. The CDR3 is 11 residues long. Germline V gene data show CDR1 as SGHAT and CDR2 as FQNNGV. Trimming stripped 5 bases from V and 1 base from J, with 3 bases between. In nucleotides, the CDR3 is TGTGCCAGCAGCCCTTCCTACGAGCAGTACTTC. It yields the protein CASSPSYEQYF.

The V call is TRBV2, the J call TRBJ1-5; D possibly corresponds to TRBD1 (6 bases). This CDR3 spans 15 amino acids. Germline lookup yields CDR1 SNHLY and CDR2 FYNNEI. CDR3 nucleotide sequence: TGTGTCACCCCCACTAACAGGGACACCGGGCAGCCCCAGCATTTT. It yields the protein CVTPTNRDTGQPQHF.